This is a list of T cell receptor beta chains from one sample in a study of T cells in Graves' hyperthyroidism and ophthalmopathy. TCRdb redid the calling of the multiplex PCR reads with MiXCR, one entry per CDR3 protein. The table includes about 270,000 distinct CDR3 sequences, under 30% detected once. The source material was blood. The receptors originated from a middle-aged man with Graves' hyperthyroidism that later progressed to Graves' ophthalmopathy. The CDR3 runs from the conserved cysteine through the conserved F or W. D genes are given only for firm matches. The size entry is marked missing in some rows and otherwise reads once, few, many or a size class.

d_gene	abundance	v_gene	j_gene	CDR3nt	CDR3aa
.	.	TRBV30	TRBJ2-7	TGTGCCTGGAGTGGCCTCGGGGGCTCCTACGAGCAGTACTTC	CAWSGLGGSYEQYF
TRBD2	many	TRBV6-5	TRBJ2-7	TGTGCCAGCATTAGTCTAGCGGGCAAGAACTACGAGCAGTACTTC	CASISLAGKNYEQYF
.	many	TRBV15	TRBJ1-5	TGTGCCACCAGCAGAGCAGTGGATCAGCCCCAGCATTTT	CATSRAVDQPQHF
.	many	TRBV6-1	TRBJ1-2	TGTGCCAGCAGCCATGAAGGGCGCTATGGCTACACCTTC	CASSHEGRYGYTF
TRBD1	many	TRBV2	TRBJ1-2	TGTGCCAGCAGCGCGATGGGACAGGGGAATGGCTACACCTTC	CASSAMGQGNGYTF
.	.	TRBV20-1	TRBJ1-1	TGCAGTGCCAATGGCGCAGGGGAGGGGAACACTGAAGCTTTCTTT	CSANGAGEGNTEAFF
.	.	TRBV5-5	TRBJ2-7	TGTGCCAGCAGCTTGATTTGGGGGGACAACTACGAGCAGTACTTC	CASSLIWGDNYEQYF
.	many	TRBV11-2	TRBJ1-3	TGTGCCAGCAGCTTAGATTCCAGGGACACCATATATTTT	CASSLDSRDTIYF
.	many	TRBV30	TRBJ2-5	TGTGCCTGCGGGGCAGGGGGGTTCCAAGAGACCCAGTACTTC	CACGAGGFQETQYF
.	many	TRBV19	TRBJ2-5	TGTGCCAGTAGTACCCCACGGGGGGAGACCCAGTACTTC	CASSTPRGETQYF
.	many	TRBV5-1	TRBJ1-1	TGCGCCAGCATGGGAGGGTTGGAAGCTTTCTTT	CASMGGLEAFF
TRBD1	many	TRBV5-4	TRBJ2-5	TGTGCCAGCAGTCAGGGGGACAGGGAAGAGACCCAGTACTTC	CASSQGDREETQYF
TRBD1	many	TRBV6-1	TRBJ2-7	TGTGCCAGCAGACCCCTACAGGGGATCAGAGGGGAGCAGTACTTC	CASRPLQGIRGEQYF
TRBD1	many	TRBV12-3/TRBV12-4	TRBJ2-5	TGTGCCAGCAGTTTCGGGACAGGGGGGGGAGAGACCCAGTACTTC	CASSFGTGGGETQYF
TRBD2	many	TRBV6-5	TRBJ2-7	TGTGCCAGCAGTTACACCCTTCTAGCGGGAGAAGGCTACGAGCAGTACTTC	CASSYTLLAGEGYEQYF
TRBD1	many	TRBV2	TRBJ1-5	TGTGCCAGCAATCGGGACAGGGGGTCTCAGCCCCAGCATTTT	CASNRDRGSQPQHF
TRBD1	.	TRBV28	TRBJ2-5	TGTGCCAGCAGTGGACAGGGATCAGAGACCCAGTACTTC	CASSGQGSETQYF
.	many	TRBV12-3/TRBV12-4	TRBJ1-6	TGTGCCAGCGTTACCGGGACATCGAATTCACCCCTCCACTTT	CASVTGTSNSPLHF
TRBD1	many	TRBV2	TRBJ1-1	TGTGCCAGCAGTTACAGGGGCGGGAGCACTGAAGCTTTCTTT	CASSYRGGSTEAFF
.	many	TRBV27	TRBJ2-7	TGTGCCAGCAGTCAGGGCAGGGGGGCCTACGAGCAGTACTTC	CASSQGRGAYEQYF
.	few	TRBV6-2/TRBV6-3	TRBJ2-5	TGTGCCAGCAGCCCACGACGGAGCGGGGAGACCCAGTACTTC	CASSPRRSGETQYF
.	.	TRBV5-4	TRBJ2-5	TGTGCCAGCAGCTCCGCCGAAGGGGGGCAAGAGACCCAGTACTTC	CASSSAEGGQETQYF
TRBD2	many	TRBV20-1	TRBJ2-7	TGCAGTGCTAGAGGGTCGTCGGGGACTAGGGACGAGCAGTACTTC	CSARGSSGTRDEQYF
.	many	TRBV25-1	TRBJ2-7	TGTGCCAGCAGTGACCAGACAGGATACGAGCAGTACTTC	CASSDQTGYEQYF
.	many	TRBV29-1	TRBJ1-1	TGCAGCGTTCTAGGGGAGGTGACTGAAGCTTTCTTT	CSVLGEVTEAFF
TRBD1	.	TRBV20-1	TRBJ1-6	TGCAGTGTTACAGGGGGCAACTCACCCCTCCACTTT	CSVTGGNSPLHF
.	many	TRBV10-3	TRBJ1-1	TGTGCCATCAGTGACATGGACGGGGGGAACACTGAAGCTTTCTTT	CAISDMDGGNTEAFF
.	many	TRBV5-1	TRBJ1-3	TGCGCCAGCAAGGTCGAACCGAATGGAAACACCATATATTTT	CASKVEPNGNTIYF
.	once	TRBV12-3/TRBV12-4	TRBJ1-2	TGTGCCAGCAGCCCCCAAGGGATTCTATCCTATGGCTACACCTTC	CASSPQGILSYGYTF
.	.	TRBV29-1	TRBJ1-1	TGCAGCGTTGAAGATCTCATCAGCCGTGAAGCTTTCTTT	CSVEDLISREAFF
.	many	TRBV3-1	TRBJ2-1	TGTGCCAGCAGCCAAGATCTGGGCAGCCACAATGAGCAGTTCTTC	CASSQDLGSHNEQFF
.	many	TRBV27	TRBJ2-5	TGTGCCAGCAGCACAGGGCCCGGGGAGACCCAGTACTTC	CASSTGPGETQYF
.	many	TRBV29-1	TRBJ2-5	TGCAGCGTTGTGGTCGGACAGACGACCCAGTACTTC	CSVVVGQTTQYF
.	.	TRBV27	TRBJ2-6	TGTGCCAGCAGATCCGGGGTCGGGGCCAACGTCCTGACTTTC	CASRSGVGANVLTF
.	many	TRBV20-1	TRBJ1-3	TGCAGTGCTACCGACGAATCTGGAAACACCATATATTTT	CSATDESGNTIYF
TRBD1	many	TRBV5-1	TRBJ1-1	TGCGCCAGCAGAACCGGGACAGGGGCCTTGAACACTGAAGCTTTCTTT	CASRTGTGALNTEAFF
TRBD1	many	TRBV3-1	TRBJ1-5	TGTGCCAGCAGCCAAGGGACAGGGGACAATCAGCCCCAGCATTTT	CASSQGTGDNQPQHF
TRBD1	few	TRBV12-3/TRBV12-4	TRBJ1-1	TGTGCCAGCAGTTCGGACAGGGGGCGGCGGGCTTTCTTT	CASSSDRGRRAFF
.	many	TRBV28	TRBJ2-5	TGTGCCAGCAGTTTAGGGGGGTTAAGAGAGACCCAGTACTTC	CASSLGGLRETQYF
.	.	TRBV7-9	TRBJ2-7	TGTGCCAGCAGCTTAGTCGTCGGGTACTACGAGCAGTACTTC	CASSLVVGYYEQYF
.	many	TRBV12-3/TRBV12-4	TRBJ1-5	TGTGCCAGCAGCTTCTCAAAGGAGCCCCAGCATTTT	CASSFSKEPQHF
.	many	TRBV5-1	TRBJ2-4	TGCGCCAGCAGCACCATGGGGGGCGAGGGCATTCAGTACTTC	CASSTMGGEGIQYF
.	many	TRBV29-1	TRBJ1-5	TGCAGCGTCGCGACAGGTTATAATCAGCCCCAGCATTTT	CSVATGYNQPQHF
.	many	TRBV29-1	TRBJ1-4	TGCAGCGTTGAAGATCCCAAACAGAGTGAAAAACTGTTTTTT	CSVEDPKQSEKLFF
TRBD1	many	TRBV5-1	TRBJ2-7	TGCGCCAGCAGCTTGGATGGGACAGGCTTTTTGGAGCAGTACTTC	CASSLDGTGFLEQYF
.	many	TRBV6-5	TRBJ2-7	TGTGCCAGCAGTTACACTTCGACTATTACCTACGAGCAGTACTTC	CASSYTSTITYEQYF
.	many	TRBV14	TRBJ2-5	TGTGCCAGCAGCCAAAGGTGGTCCCTGGAGACCCAGTACTTC	CASSQRWSLETQYF
.	.	TRBV30	TRBJ1-1	TGTGCCGGCGACGGGGGGACGAACACTGAAGCTTTCTTT	CAGDGGTNTEAFF
.	.	TRBV6-2/TRBV6-3	TRBJ1-1	TGTGCCAGCAGTTACGGGGCTAGAGCTTTCTTT	CASSYGARAFF
.	few	TRBV28	TRBJ1-2	TGTGCCAGCAGATCACACGCCTCGGGCTATGGCTACACCTTC	CASRSHASGYGYTF
.	many	TRBV29-1	TRBJ2-5	TGCAGCGTTGAAGATGACAGCCAAGAGACCCAGTACTTC	CSVEDDSQETQYF
.	.	TRBV6-2/TRBV6-3	TRBJ1-2	TGTGCCAGCAGTCTACAGAGGATATATGGAGGCTACACCTTC	CASSLQRIYGGYTF
.	.	TRBV4-1	TRBJ1-6	TGCGCCAGCAGCCAAGATGGTAGCAGAGCCAACTATAATTCACCCCTCCACTTT	CASSQDGSRANYNSPLHF
TRBD2	many	TRBV5-1	TRBJ2-6	TGCGCCAGCAGCTCTAGCGGGACTGGGGCCAACGTCCTGACTTTC	CASSSSGTGANVLTF
TRBD1	many	TRBV12-3/TRBV12-4	TRBJ2-7	TGTGCCAGCAGTCGGGCCGGTATTCAGGGGGCTTCCTACGAGCAGTACTTC	CASSRAGIQGASYEQYF